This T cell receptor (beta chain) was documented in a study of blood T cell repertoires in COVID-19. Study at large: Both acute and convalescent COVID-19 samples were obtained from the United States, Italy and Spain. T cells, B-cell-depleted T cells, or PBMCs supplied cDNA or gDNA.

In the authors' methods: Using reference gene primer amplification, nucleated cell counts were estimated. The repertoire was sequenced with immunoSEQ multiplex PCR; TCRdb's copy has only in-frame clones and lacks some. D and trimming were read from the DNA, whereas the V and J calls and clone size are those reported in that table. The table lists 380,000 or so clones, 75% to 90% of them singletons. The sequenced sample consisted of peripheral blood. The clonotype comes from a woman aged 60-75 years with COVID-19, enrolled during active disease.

CDR3 in amino acids: CASSSLPRDSGGGTDTQYF. Here the CDR3 DNA reads TGTGCCAGCAGTAGCCTCCCAAGAGATAGCGGGGGAGGAACAGATACGCAGTATTTT. The gene calls are TRBV27 and TRBJ2-3; 9 nucleotides align to TRBD2. The CDR3 extends over 19 amino acids. The V and J ends lost 5 bases and 3 bases, in that order; junction bases with no gene match: 18. CDR1 is MNHEY and CDR2 is SMNVEV in the germline V gene (reference sequence).